The T cell receptor (beta chain) described here comes from a study of cytomegalovirus exposure and HLA in healthy donors. On this clone: Its antigen is unidentified.

Sequencing used immunoSEQ multiplex PCR; TCRdb keeps in-frame clones, though not all of them. The sample consists of roughly 120,000 clones, approximately 81% of them appearing once. This CDR3 region has 14 residues. Trimming took 1 base from V and 4 from J, leaving 10 bases between them. In germline, CDR1 is SGHNT, CDR2 YENEEA. General study findings and limits: A list of more than 150 TCR beta chains associated with cytomegalovirus was given.

The sequence derives from a woman between 25 and 40 years old in good health and CMV-seronegative. Input material: PBMCs. The V and J genes are TRBV11-3 and TRBJ1-2, with D unresolved. CDR3 in amino acids: CASSLVGRSYGYTF. CDR3 nucleotide sequence: TGTGCCAGCAGCTTAGTCGGCAGGTCCTATGGCTACACCTTC.